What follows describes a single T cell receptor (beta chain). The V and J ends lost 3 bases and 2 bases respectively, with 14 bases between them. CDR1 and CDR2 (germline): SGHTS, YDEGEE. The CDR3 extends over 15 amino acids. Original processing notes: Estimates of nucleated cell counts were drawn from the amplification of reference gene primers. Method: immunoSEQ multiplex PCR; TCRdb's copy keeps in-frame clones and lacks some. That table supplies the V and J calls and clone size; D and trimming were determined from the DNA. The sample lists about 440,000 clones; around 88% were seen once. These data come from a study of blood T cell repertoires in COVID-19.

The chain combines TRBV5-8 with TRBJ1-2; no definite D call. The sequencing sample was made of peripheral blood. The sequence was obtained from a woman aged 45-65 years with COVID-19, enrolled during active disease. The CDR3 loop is CASSSRRSSNYGYTF. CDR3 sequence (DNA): TGTGCCAGCAGCTCCCGTAGGAGCTCAAACTATGGCTACACCTTC.